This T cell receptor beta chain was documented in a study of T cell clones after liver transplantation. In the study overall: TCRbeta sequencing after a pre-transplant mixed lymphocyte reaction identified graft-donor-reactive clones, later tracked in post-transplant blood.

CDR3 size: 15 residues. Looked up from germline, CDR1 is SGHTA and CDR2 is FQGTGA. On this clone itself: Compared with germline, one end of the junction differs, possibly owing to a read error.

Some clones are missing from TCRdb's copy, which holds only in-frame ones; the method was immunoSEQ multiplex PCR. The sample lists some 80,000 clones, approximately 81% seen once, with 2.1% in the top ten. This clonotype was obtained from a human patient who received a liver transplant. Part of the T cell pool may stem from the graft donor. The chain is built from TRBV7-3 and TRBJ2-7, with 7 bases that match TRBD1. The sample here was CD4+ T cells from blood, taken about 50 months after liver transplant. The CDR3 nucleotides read TGTGCCAGCAGCTTAACGGGACAGAGCTCCTCCGAGCAGTACTTC. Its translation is CASSLTGQSSSEQYF.